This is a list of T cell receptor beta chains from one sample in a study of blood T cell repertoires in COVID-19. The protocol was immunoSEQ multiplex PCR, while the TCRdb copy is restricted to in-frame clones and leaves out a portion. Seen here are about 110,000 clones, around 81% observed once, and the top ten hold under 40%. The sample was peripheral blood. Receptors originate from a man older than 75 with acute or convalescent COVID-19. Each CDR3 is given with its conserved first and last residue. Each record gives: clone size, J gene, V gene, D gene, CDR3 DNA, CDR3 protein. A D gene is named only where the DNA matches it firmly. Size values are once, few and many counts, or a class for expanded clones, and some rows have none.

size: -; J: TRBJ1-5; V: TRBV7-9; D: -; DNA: TGTGCCAGCAGCTACTCACAGGGTGGCCAGCCCCAGCATTTT; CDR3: CASSYSQGGQPQHF
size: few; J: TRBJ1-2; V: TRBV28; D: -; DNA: TGTGCCAGCGGGCAACTTATCTATGGCTACACCTTC; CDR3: CASGQLIYGYTF
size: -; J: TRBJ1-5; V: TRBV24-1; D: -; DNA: TGTGCCACCAGTGATTTGGGGGGCGAACGTCAGCCCCAGCATTTT; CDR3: CATSDLGGERQPQHF
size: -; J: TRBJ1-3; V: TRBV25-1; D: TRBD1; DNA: TGTGCCAGCAGTGCCCGTGACAGGGTACTAGTAAACACCATATATTTT; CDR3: CASSARDRVLVNTIYF
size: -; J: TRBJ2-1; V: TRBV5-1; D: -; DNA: TGCGCCAGCAGCTTGGGGGCGTATGAGCAGTTCTTC; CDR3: CASSLGAYEQFF
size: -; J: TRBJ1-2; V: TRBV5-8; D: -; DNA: TGTGCCAGCAGCTTGGGCACTTGGGGCTACACCTTC; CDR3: CASSLGTWGYTF
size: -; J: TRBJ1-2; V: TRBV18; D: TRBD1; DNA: TGTGCCAGCTCACAGACAGGGATTAACTATGGCTACACCTTC; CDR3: CASSQTGINYGYTF
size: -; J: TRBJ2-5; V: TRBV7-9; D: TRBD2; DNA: TGTGCCAGCAGCCGTCTAGCGGGAGGAAAACAAGAGACCCAGTACTTC; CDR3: CASSRLAGGKQETQYF
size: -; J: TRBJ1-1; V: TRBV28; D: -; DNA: TGTGCCAGCAGTTTAACGGGGGACACTGAAGCTTTCTTT; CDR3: CASSLTGDTEAFF
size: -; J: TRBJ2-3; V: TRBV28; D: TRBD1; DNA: TGTGCCAGCAGTTCCCCCCGGGGACAGGTCGGACCTTTTTCCACAGATACGCAGTATTTT; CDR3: CASSSPRGQVGPFSTDTQYF
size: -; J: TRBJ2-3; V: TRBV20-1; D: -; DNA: TGCAGTGCTAGTGGGGAGGCAGGTGACCCAGATACGCAGTATTTT; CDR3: CSASGEAGDPDTQYF
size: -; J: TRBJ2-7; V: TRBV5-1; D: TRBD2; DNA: TGCGCCAGCAGCTTGGTAGCGGGAGCTCGCGAGCAGTACTTC; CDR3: CASSLVAGAREQYF
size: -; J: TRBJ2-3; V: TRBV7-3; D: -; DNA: TGTGCCAGCAGCTTAGGAGCGGAGCGCCGCACAGATACGCAGTATTTT; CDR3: CASSLGAERRTDTQYF
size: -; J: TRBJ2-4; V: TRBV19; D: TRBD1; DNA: TGTGCCAGTACCCCAGACAGGGGGCCGATAAACATTCAGTACTTC; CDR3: CASTPDRGPINIQYF
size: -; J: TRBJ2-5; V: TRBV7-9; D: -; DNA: TGTGCCAGCAGAAATAAACAAGAGACCCAGTACTTC; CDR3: CASRNKQETQYF
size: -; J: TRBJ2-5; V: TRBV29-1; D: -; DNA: TGCAGCGCATCAGGGGAGACCCAGTACTTC; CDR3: CSASGETQYF
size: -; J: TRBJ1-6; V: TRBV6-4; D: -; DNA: TGTGCCAGCAGTGACTCGATGGGGCTCATGGCACCCCTCCACTTT; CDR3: CASSDSMGLMAPLHF
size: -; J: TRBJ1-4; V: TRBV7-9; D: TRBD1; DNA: TGTGCCAGCAGCTCCGGGACAGGTGATGAAAAACTGTTTTTT; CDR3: CASSSGTGDEKLFF
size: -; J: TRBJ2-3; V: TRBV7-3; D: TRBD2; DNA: TGTGCCAGCAGCAGAACTAGCGGGATAGATACGCAGTATTTT; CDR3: CASSRTSGIDTQYF
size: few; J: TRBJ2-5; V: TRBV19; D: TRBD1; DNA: TGTGCCAGTAGTACTGGACAGGGGGAAGAGACCCAGTACTTC; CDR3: CASSTGQGEETQYF
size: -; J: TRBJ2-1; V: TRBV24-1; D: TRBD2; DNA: TGTGCCACCAGTGAGTCCGGGAGGGCCGACTACAATGAGCAGTTCTTC; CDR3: CATSESGRADYNEQFF
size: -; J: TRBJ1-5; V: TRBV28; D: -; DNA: TGTGCCAGCAGTTTTGACATGGGGGCGGAGCCCCAGCATTTT; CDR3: CASSFDMGAEPQHF
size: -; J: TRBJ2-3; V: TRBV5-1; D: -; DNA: TGCGCCAGCAGCGCCCGGGACATAGCTAAAGATACGCAGTATTTT; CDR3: CASSARDIAKDTQYF
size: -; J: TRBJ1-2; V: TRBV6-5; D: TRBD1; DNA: TGTGCCAGCAGTTACTCCGACAGGGGTGGCTACACCTTC; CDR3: CASSYSDRGGYTF
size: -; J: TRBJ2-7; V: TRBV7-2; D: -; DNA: TGTGCCAGCAGCAGCCAGGGGGGAGTAACCACCTACGAGCAGTACTTC; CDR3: CASSSQGGVTTYEQYF
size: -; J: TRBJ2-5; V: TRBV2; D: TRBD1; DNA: TGTGCCAGCCTGCCGGGACAGGGATGGGGGACCCAGTACTTC; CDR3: CASLPGQGWGTQYF
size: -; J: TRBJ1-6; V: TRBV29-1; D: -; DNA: TGCAGCGTTCGGAGCTTGGACTTTAACTCACCCCTCCACTTT; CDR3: CSVRSLDFNSPLHF
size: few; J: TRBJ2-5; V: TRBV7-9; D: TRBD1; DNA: TGTGCCAGCAGCTCGGGACAGCAAGAGACCCAGTACTTC; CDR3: CASSSGQQETQYF
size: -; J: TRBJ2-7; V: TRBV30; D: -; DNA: TGTGCCTGGGGTCCCTCCCCCTACGAGCAGTACTTC; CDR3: CAWGPSPYEQYF
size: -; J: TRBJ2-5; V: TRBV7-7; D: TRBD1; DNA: TGTGCTAGCAGCAGGGACAGAGAAGAGACCCAGTACTTC; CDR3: CASSRDREETQYF
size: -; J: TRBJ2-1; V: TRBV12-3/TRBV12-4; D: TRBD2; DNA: TGTGCCAGCAGTTTAGTAGCGGGAGGTGAGCAGTTCTTC; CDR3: CASSLVAGGEQFF
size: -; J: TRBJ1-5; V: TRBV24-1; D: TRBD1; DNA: TGTGCCACCAGTGATTCACGAACAGGGGAACAGCCCCAGCATTTT; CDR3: CATSDSRTGEQPQHF
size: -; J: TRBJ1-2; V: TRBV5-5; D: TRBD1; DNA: TGTGCCAGCAGCCGGGACAGCGGAACTAACTATGGCTACACCTTC; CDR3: CASSRDSGTNYGYTF
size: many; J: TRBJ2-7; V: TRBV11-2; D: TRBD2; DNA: TGTGCCAGCAGCTTAGTAGGGCTAGCGGCTACCTACGAGCAGTACTTC; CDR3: CASSLVGLAATYEQYF
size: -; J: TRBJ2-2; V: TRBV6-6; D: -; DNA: TGTGCCTCCCGCCGACTGACGAACACCGGGGAGCTGTTTTTT; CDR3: CASRRLTNTGELFF
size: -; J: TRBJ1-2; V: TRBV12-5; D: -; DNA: TGTGCTAGTGGTTTGCCTAGCAGATCCTATGGCTACACCTTC; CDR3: CASGLPSRSYGYTF
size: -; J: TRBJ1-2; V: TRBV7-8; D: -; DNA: TGTGCCAGCAGTCGACTCGGACAGCGCTACACCTTC; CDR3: CASSRLGQRYTF
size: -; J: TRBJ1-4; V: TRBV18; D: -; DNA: TGTGCCAGCTCACCACTCCCGGAGGAAAAACTGTTTTTT; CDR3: CASSPLPEEKLFF
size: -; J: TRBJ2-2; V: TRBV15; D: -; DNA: TGTGCCACCAGCGAGCGCCGGCTCAACACCGGGGAGCTGTTTTTT; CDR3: CATSERRLNTGELFF
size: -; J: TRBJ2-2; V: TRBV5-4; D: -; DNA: TGTGCCAGCAGCTCAGGGGAAGTGGGGACCGGGGAGCTGTTTTTT; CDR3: CASSSGEVGTGELFF
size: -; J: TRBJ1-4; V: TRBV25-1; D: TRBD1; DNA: TGTGCCAGCAGTGAAATAGGGACAGCAACTAATGAAAAACTGTTTTTT; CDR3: CASSEIGTATNEKLFF
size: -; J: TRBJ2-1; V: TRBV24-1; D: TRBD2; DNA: TGTGCCACCCCTTACCGGGAGGGCCGCTATGAGCAGTTCTTC; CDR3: CATPYREGRYEQFF
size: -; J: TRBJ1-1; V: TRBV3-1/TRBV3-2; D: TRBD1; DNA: TGTGCCAGCAGCCGGGGACAGGGCATAGGCACTGAAGCTTTCTTT; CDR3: CASSRGQGIGTEAFF
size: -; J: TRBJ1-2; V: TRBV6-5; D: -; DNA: TGTGCCAGCAGCCTGACAGGCCCTCCCCGAGGCTACACCTTC; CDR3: CASSLTGPPRGYTF
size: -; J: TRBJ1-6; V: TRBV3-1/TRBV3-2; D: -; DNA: TGTGCCAGCAGCCCCCTTGGGGGAGGCAATTCACCCCTCCACTTT; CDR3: CASSPLGGGNSPLHF
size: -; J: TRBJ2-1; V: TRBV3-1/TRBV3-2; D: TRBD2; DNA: TGTGCCAGCAGCCAAGGGCTAGCGGTGTACAATGAGCAGTTCTTC; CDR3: CASSQGLAVYNEQFF
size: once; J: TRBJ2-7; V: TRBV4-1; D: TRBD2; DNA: TGCGCCAGCAGCCATCTACTAGCGGGCATCTCCTACGAGCAGTACTTC; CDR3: CASSHLLAGISYEQYF
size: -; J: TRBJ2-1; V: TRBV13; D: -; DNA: TGTGCCAGCAGCTTAGGCCGAACTTACAATGAGCAGTTCTTC; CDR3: CASSLGRTYNEQFF
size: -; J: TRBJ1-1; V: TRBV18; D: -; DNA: TGTGCCAGCTCACCCGGACAGAAAATGAACACTGAAGCTTTCTTT; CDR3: CASSPGQKMNTEAFF
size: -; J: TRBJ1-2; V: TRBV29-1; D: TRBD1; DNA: TGCAGCGCCCGGACAGGGGTCCATGGCTACACCTTC; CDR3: CSARTGVHGYTF
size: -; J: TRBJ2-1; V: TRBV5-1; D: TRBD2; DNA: TGCGCCAGCAGCGGGGGACTAGCGGGAACAAACTATGAGCAGTTCTTC; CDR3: CASSGGLAGTNYEQFF
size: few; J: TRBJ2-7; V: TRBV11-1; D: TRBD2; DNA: TGTGCCAGCAGACCAGGACTAGCTAGTGAGCAGTACTTC; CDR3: CASRPGLASEQYF
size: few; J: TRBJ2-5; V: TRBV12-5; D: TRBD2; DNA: TGTGCTAGTGGTTTGGTAAGGCTAGCGGGAGTTCAGTTTATAGAAGAGACCCAGTACTTC; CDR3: CASGLVRLAGVQFIEETQYF
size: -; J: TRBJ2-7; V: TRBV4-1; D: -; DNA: TGCGCCAGCAGCCAAGGTGACACCTACTCCTACGAGCAGTACTTC; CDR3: CASSQGDTYSYEQYF
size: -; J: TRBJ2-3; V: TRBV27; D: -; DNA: TGTGCCAGCAGTTCACCCCCGGGAAGGGTTGATACGCAGTATTTT; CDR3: CASSSPPGRVDTQYF
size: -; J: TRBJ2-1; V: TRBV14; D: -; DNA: TGTGCCAGCAGCCAAGTAGGTGGGAGCTCCTACAATGAGCAGTTCTTC; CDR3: CASSQVGGSSYNEQFF
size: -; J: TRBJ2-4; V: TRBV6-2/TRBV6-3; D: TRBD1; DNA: TGTGCCAGCAGTTGGACTTACAGGGGCAAAAACATTCAGTACTTC; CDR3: CASSWTYRGKNIQYF
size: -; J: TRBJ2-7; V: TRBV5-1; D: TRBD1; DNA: TGCGCCAGCAGCCGATCGACAGGGAACGAATTAAACGAGCAGTACTTC; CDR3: CASSRSTGNELNEQYF
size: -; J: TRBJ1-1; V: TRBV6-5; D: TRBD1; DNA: TGTGCCAGCAGTTACTCGAGGACAGGGACCCTGACTGAAGCTTTCTTT; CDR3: CASSYSRTGTLTEAFF
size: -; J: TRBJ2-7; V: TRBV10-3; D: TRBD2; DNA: TGTGCCATCAGTGAGACTAGCGGGACTTACTACGAGCAGTACTTC; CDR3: CAISETSGTYYEQYF